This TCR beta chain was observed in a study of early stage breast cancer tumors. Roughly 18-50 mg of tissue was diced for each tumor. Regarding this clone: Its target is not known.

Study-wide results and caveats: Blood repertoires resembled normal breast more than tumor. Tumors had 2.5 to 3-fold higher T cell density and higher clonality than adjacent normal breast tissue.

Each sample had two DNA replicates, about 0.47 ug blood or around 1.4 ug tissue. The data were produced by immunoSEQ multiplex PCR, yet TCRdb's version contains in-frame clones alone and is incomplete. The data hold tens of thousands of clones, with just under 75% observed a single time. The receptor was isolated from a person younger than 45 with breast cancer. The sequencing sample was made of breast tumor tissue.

The CDR3 region has the DNA TGTGCCAGCAGCTTTATTGGGGGAACTAGCACAGATACGCAGTATTTT. Translating gives CASSFIGGTSTDTQYF. The chain combines TRBV7-9 with TRBJ2-3; tentatively, D is TRBD1 or TRBD2 (5 bases each). CDR1 is SEHNR and CDR2 is FQNEAQ in the germline V gene (reference sequence). V was pared by 3 bases and J by 0 bases, with 13 bases between. The CDR3 consists of 16 residues.